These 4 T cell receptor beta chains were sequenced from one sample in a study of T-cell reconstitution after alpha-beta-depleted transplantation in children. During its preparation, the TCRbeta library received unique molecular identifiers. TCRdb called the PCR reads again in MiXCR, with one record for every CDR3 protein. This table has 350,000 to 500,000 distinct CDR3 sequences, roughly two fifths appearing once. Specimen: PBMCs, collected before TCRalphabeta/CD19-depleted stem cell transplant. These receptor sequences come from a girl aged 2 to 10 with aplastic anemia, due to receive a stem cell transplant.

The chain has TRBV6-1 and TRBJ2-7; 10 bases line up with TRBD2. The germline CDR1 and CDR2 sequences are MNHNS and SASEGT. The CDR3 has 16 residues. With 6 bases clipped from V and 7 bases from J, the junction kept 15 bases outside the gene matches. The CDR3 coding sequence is TGTGCCAGCAGGCCCCTTTGGGCTAGCGGGAGTGGGGAGCAGTACTTC. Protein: CASRPLWASGSGEQYF.

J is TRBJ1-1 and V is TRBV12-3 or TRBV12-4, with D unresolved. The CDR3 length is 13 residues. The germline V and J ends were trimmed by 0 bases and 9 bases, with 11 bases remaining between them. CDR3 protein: CASSLAFGGQAFF. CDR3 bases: TGTGCCAGCAGTTTAGCGTTTGGAGGGCAAGCTTTCTTT.

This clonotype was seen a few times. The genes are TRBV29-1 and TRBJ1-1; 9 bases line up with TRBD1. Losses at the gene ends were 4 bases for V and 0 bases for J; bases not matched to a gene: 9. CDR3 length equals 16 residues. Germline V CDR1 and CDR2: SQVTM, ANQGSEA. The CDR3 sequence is CSVGDRAISLNTEAFF. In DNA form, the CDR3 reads TGCAGCGTTGGGGACAGGGCGATTTCTCTGAACACTGAAGCTTTCTTT.

CDR3 bases: TGTGCCAGCAGCTTGGTCCGGGGGAGTGCGCAGTATTTT. Translating it yields CASSLVRGSAQYF. The chain carries TRBV5-6 and TRBJ2-3, with D possibly TRBD2 on 6 matching bases. The CDR3 runs to 13 residues. Trimming took 0 bases from V and 10 from J, leaving 12 bases between them. The germline CDR1 and CDR2 sequences are SGHDT and YYEEEE.